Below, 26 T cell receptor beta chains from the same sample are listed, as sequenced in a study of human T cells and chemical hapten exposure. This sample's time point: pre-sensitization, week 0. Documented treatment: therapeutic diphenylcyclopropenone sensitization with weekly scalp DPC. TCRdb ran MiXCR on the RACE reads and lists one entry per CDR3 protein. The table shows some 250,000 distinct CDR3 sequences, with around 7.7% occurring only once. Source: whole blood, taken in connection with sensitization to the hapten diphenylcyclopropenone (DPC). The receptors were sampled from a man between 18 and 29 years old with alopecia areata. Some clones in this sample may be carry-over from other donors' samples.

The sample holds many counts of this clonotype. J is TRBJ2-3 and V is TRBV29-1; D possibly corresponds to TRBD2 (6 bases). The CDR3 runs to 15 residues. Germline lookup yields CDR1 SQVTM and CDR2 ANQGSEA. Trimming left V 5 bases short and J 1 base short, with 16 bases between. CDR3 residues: CSVSRIQRGTDTQYF. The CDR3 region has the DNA TGCAGCGTTAGTCGGATCCAGCGGGGCACAGATACGCAGTATTTT.

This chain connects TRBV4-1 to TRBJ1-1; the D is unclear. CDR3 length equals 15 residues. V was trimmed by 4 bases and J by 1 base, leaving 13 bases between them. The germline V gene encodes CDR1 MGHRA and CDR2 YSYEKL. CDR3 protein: CASSLFHTENTEAFF. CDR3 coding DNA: TGCGCCAGCAGCCTTTTTCACACGGAGAACACTGAAGCTTTCTTT.

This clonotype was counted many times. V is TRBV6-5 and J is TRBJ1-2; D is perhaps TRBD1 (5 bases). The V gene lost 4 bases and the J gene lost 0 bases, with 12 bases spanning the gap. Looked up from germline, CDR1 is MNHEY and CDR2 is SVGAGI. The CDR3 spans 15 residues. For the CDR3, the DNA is TGTGCCAGCAGTTCATACAGGAATCCTAACTATGGCTACACCTTC. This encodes CASSSYRNPNYGYTF.

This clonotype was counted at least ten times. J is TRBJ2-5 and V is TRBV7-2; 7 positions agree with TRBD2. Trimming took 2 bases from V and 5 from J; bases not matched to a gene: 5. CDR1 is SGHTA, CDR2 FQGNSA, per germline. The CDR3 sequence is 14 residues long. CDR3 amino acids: CASSLSREGETQYF. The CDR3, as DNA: TGTGCCAGCAGCTTAAGTAGGGAGGGGGAGACCCAGTACTTC.

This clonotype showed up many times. The CDR3 loop is CASSLGPGTVDEQFF. The CDR3 DNA sequence: TGTGCCAGCAGCCTTGGCCCCGGGACGGTGGATGAGCAGTTCTTC. V is TRBV11-2 and J is TRBJ2-1, with D perhaps matching TRBD1 or TRBD2 (5 bases each). Germline V gene sequence: CDR1 SGHAT, CDR2 FQNNGV. The germline V and J ends were trimmed by 5 bases and 8 bases, with 19 bases remaining between them. This CDR3 is 15 amino acids long.

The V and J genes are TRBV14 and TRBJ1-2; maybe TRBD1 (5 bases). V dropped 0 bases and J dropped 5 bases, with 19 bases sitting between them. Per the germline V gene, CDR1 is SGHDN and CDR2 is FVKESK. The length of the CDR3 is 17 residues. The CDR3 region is CASSQDHSGDPLYGYTF. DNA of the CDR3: TGTGCCAGCAGCCAAGATCATAGCGGGGACCCCCTATATGGCTACACCTTC.

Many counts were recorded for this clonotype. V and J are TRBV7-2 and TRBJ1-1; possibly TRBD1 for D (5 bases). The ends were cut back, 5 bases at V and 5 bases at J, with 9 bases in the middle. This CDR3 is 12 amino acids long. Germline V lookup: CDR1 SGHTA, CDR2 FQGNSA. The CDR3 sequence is CASSEGWTEAFF. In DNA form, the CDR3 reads TGTGCCAGCAGCGAGGGGTGGACTGAAGCTTTCTTT.

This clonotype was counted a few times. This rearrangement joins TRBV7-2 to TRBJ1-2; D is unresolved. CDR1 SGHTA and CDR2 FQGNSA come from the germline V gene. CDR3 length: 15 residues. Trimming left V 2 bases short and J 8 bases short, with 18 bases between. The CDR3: CASSLPTLRERGYTF. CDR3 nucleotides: TGTGCCAGCAGCTTACCGACCCTGAGGGAAAGGGGCTACACCTTC. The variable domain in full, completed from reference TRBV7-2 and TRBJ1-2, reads GAGVSQSPSNKVTEKGKDVELRCDPISGHTALYWYRQSLGQGLEFLIYFQGNSAPDKSGLPSDRFSAERTGGSVSTLTIQRTQQEDSAVYLCASSLPTLRERGYTFGSGTRLTVV.

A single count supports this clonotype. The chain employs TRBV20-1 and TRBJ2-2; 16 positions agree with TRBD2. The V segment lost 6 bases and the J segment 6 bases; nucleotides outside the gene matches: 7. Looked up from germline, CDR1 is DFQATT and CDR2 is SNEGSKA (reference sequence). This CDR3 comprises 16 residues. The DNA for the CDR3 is TGCAGTGCCCCGGGACTAGCGGGGGGGCCCCCCGGGGAGCTGTTTTTT. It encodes CSAPGLAGGPPGELFF.

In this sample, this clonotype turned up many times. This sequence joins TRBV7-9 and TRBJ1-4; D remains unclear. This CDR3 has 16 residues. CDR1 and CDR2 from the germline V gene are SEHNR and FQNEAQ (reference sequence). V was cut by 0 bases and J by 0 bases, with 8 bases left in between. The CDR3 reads CASSLAYTATNEKLFF. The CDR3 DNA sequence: TGTGCCAGCAGCTTAGCGTACACAGCAACTAATGAAAAACTGTTTTTT.

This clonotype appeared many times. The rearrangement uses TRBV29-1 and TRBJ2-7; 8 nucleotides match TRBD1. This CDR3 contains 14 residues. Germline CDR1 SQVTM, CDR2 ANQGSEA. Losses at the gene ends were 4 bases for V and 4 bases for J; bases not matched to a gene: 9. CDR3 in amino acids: CSVAPPGGGYEQYF. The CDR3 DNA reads TGCAGCGTTGCCCCCCCAGGGGGCGGTTACGAGCAGTACTTC.

The chain's CDR3 is CSATWDPEGEQYF. Written as DNA, the CDR3 is TGCAGTGCTACCTGGGACCCCGAGGGGGAGCAGTACTTC. The rearrangement joins TRBV20-1 to TRBJ2-7; D is tentatively TRBD1 or TRBD2 (5 bases each). Trimming removed 4 bases from V and 7 bases from J, with 17 bases in between. Germline V gene lookup returns CDR1 DFQATT and CDR2 SNEGSKA (reference sequence). CDR3 length equals 13 residues.

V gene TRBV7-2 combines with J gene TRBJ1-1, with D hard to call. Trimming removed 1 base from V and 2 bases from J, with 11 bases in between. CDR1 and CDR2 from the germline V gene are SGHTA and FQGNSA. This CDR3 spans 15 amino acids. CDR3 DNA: TGTGCCAGCAGCTTAGAGGCGGTGGCCAACACTGAAGCTTTCTTT. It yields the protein CASSLEAVANTEAFF. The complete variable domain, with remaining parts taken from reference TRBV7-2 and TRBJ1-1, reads GAGVSQSPSNKVTEKGKDVELRCDPISGHTALYWYRQSLGQGLEFLIYFQGNSAPDKSGLPSDRFSAERTGGSVSTLTIQRTQQEDSAVYLCASSLEAVANTEAFFGQGTRLTVV.

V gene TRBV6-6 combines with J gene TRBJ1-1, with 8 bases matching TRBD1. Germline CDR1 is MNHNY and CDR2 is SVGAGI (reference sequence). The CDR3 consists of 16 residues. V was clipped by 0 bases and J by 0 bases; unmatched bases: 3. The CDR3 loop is CASSYSRGLMNTEAFF. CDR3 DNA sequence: TGTGCCAGCAGTTACTCCAGGGGGCTCATGAACACTGAAGCTTTCTTT.

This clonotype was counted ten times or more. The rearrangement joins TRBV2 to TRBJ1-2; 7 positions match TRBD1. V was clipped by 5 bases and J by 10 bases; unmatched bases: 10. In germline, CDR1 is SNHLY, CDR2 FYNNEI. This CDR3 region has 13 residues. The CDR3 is CASSYRGPPLYTF. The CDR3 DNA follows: TGTGCCAGCAGTTACAGGGGCCCCCCTCTCTACACCTTC.

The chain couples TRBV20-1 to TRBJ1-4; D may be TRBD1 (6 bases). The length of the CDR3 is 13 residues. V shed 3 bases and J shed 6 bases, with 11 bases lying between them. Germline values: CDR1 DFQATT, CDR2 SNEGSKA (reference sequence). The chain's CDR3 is CSASGGGDEKLFF. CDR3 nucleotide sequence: TGCAGTGCTAGTGGAGGGGGTGATGAAAAACTGTTTTTT.

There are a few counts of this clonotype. The CDR3 coding sequence is TGTGCCAGCAGAAAACTAGCAAGCACAGATACGCAGTATTTT. This gives the protein CASRKLASTDTQYF. The chain is built from TRBV28 and TRBJ2-3; TRBD2 is a possible D gene (6 bases). The CDR3 length is 14 residues. Trimming cost V 6 bases and J 0 bases, with 10 bases left between them. Germline CDR1 MDHEN, CDR2 SYDVKM.

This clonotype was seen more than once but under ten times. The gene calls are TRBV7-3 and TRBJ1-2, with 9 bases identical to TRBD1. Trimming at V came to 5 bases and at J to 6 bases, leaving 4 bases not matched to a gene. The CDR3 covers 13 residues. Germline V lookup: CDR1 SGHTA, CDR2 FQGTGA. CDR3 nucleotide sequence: TGTGCCAGCAGCCCGAACAGGGGGCATGGCTACACCTTC. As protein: CASSPNRGHGYTF.

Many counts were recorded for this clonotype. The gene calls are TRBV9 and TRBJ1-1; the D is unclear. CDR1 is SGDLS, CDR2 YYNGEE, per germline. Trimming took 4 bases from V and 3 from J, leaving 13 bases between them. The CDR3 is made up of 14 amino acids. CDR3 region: CASSLTSSYTEAFF. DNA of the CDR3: TGTGCCAGCAGCCTGACCTCATCGTACACTGAAGCTTTCTTT.

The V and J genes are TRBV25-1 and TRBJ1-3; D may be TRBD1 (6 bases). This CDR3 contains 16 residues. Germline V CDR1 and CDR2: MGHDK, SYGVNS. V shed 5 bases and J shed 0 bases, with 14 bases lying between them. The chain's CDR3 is CASSPRGALSGNTIYF. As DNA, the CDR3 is TGTGCCAGCAGTCCCCGGGGGGCCCTCTCTGGAAACACCATATATTTT. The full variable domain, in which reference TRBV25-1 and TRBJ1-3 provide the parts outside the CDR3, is EADIYQTPRYLVIGTGKKITLECSQTMGHDKMYWYQQDPGMELHLIHYSYGVNSTEKGDLSSESTVSRIRTEHFPLTLESARPSHTSQYLCASSPRGALSGNTIYFGEGSWLTVV.

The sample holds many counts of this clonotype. The CDR3 loop is CASSSLHTGELFF. CDR3 sequence (DNA): TGTGCCAGCAGTTCCCTCCACACCGGGGAGCTGTTTTTT. This chain connects TRBV12-3 or TRBV12-4 to TRBJ2-2; no definite D call. V was pared by 4 bases and J by 3 bases, with 6 bases between. The CDR3 has 13 residues.

CDR3 coding DNA: TGTGCCAGCAGCAAAGCGACAGGGGGCTCGAACACTGAAGCTTTCTTT. This gives the protein CASSKATGGSNTEAFF. This chain connects TRBV11-2 to TRBJ1-1; 10 bases align to TRBD1. CDR1 and CDR2 (germline): SGHAT, FQNNGV. The CDR3 loop spans 16 amino acids. Trimming at V came to 5 bases and at J to 1 base, leaving 7 bases not matched to a gene.

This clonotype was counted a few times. The CDR3 sequence: CASSQVGGQGTEAFF. The CDR3 region has the DNA TGTGCCAGCAGCCAAGTGGGGGGGCAAGGAACTGAAGCTTTCTTT. This sequence joins TRBV3-1 and TRBJ1-1; tentatively, D is TRBD1 (6 bases). Germline V gene sequence: CDR1 LGHDT, CDR2 YNNKEL (reference sequence). This CDR3 has 15 residues. Trimming took off 1 base at V and 5 bases at J, with 14 bases between the two ends.

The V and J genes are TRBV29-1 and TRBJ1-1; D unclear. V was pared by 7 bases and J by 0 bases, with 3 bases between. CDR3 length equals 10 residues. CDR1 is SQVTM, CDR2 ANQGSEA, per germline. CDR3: CSAVNTEAFF. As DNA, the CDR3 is TGCAGCGCAGTGAACACTGAAGCTTTCTTT. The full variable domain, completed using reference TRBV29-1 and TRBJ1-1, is SAVISQKPSRDICQRGTSLTIQCQVDSQVTMMFWYRQQPGQSLTLIATANQGSEATYESGFVIDKFPISRPNLTFSTLTVSNMSPEDSSIYLCSAVNTEAFFGQGTRLTVV.

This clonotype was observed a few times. The DNA of the CDR3 is TGTGCCAGCAGACCCGGGACAGAGGCTAGCACAGATACGCAGTATTTT. This translates into CASRPGTEASTDTQYF. The chain has TRBV6-6 and TRBJ2-3; TRBD1 agrees at 7 bases. Germline trimming cut 6 bases from V and 0 bases from J; bases unmatched to any gene: 9. The CDR3 length is 16 residues. CDR1 and CDR2 from the germline V gene are MNHNY and SVGAGI (reference sequence).

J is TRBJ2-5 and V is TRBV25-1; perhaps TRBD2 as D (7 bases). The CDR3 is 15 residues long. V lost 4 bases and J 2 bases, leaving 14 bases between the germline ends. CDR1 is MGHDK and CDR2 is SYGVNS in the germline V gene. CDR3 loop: CASSAAGGLQETQYF. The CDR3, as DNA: TGTGCCAGCAGTGCCGCCGGGGGGCTTCAAGAGACCCAGTACTTC.